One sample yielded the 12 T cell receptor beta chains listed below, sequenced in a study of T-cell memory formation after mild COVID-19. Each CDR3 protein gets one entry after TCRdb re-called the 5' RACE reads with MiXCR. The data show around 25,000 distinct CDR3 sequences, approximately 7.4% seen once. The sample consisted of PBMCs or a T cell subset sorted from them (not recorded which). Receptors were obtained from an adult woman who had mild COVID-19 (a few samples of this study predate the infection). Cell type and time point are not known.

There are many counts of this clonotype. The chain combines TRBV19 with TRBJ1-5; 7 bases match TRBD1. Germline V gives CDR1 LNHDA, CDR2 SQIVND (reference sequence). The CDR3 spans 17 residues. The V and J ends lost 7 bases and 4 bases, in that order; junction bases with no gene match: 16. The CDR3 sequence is CASTPGTGTVGNQPQHF. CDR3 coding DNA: TGTGCCAGTACCCCCGGTACAGGGACAGTCGGGAATCAGCCCCAGCATTTT.

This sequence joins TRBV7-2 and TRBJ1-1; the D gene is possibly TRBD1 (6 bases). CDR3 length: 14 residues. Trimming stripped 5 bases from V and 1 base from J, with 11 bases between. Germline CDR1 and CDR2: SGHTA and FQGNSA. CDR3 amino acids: CASSQQGPNTEAFF. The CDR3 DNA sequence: TGTGCCAGCAGCCAGCAGGGGCCGAACACTGAAGCTTTCTTT.

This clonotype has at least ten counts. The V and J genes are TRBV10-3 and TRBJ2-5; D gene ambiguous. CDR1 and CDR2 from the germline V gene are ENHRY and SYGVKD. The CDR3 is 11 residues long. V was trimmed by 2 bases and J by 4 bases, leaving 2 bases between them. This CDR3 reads CAISEAETQYF. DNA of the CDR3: TGTGCCATCAGTGAGGCAGAGACCCAGTACTTC.

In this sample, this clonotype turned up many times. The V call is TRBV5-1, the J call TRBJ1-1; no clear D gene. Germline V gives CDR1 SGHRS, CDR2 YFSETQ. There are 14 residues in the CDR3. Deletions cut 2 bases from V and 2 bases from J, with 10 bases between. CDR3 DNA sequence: TGCGCCAGCAGCTTAGCGCAGGCTAACACTGAAGCTTTCTTT. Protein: CASSLAQANTEAFF.

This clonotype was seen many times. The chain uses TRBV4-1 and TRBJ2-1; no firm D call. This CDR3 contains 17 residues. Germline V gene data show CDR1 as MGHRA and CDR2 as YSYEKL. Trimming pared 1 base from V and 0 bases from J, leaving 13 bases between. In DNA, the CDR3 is TGCGCCAGCAGCCAAGGGGCATGGCGGAGCTCCTACAATGAGCAGTTCTTC. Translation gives CASSQGAWRSSYNEQFF.

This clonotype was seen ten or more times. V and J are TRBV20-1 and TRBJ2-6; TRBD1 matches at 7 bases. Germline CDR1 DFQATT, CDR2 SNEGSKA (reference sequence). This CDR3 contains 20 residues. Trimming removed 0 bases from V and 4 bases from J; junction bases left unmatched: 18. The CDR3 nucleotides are TGCAGTGCTAGAGAATCCGGGACAGCGAACCCCCTCAAGGGGGCCAACGTCCTGACTTTC. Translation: CSARESGTANPLKGANVLTF.

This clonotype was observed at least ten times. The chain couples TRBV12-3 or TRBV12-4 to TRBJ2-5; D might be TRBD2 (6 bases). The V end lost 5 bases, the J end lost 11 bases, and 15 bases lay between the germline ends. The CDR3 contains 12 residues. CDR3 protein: CASSGLRVSQYF. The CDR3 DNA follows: TGTGCCAGCAGTGGACTAAGGGTATCTCAGTACTTC.

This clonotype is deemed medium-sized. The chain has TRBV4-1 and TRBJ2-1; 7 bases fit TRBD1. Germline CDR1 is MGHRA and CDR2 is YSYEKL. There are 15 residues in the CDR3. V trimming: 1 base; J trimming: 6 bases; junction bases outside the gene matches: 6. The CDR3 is CASSQGPGGFNEQFF. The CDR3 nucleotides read TGCGCCAGCAGCCAAGGGCCAGGGGGTTTCAATGAGCAGTTCTTC.

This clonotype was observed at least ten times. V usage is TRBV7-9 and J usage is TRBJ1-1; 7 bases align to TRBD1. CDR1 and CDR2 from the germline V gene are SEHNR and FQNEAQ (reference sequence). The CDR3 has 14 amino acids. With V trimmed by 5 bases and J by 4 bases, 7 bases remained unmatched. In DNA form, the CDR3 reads TGTGCCAGCAGCCCCCGACAGGGAACCACTGAAGCTTTCTTT. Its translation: CASSPRQGTTEAFF.

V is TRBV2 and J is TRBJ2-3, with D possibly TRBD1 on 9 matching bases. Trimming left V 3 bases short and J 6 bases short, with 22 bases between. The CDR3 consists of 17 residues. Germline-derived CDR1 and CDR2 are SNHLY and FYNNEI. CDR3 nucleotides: TGTGCCAGCAGTGAGGTAGCGGGACAGGGTGTCGGTGATACGCAGTATTTT. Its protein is CASSEVAGQGVGDTQYF.

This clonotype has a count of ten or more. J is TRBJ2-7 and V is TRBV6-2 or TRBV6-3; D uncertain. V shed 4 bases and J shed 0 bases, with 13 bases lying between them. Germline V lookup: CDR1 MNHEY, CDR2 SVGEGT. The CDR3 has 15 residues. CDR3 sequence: CASSSFLGSSYEQYF. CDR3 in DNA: TGTGCCAGCAGTTCTTTCCTGGGCAGCTCCTACGAGCAGTACTTC.

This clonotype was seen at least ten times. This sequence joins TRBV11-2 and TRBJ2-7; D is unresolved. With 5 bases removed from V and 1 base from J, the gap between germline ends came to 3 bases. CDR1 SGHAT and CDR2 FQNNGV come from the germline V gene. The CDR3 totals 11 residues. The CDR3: CASSASYEQYF. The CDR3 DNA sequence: TGTGCCAGCAGCGCGTCCTACGAGCAGTACTTC.